This TCR beta chain appears in the sequencing data of a study of OX40 agonist ivuxolimab in advanced cancers. Blood samples were obtained at baseline, cycle 4 day 1, and cycle 7 day 1. TCRdb's copy holds only in-frame clones and misses some; the assay was immunoSEQ multiplex PCR. This table holds 70,000 or so clones, about three quarters found once. General study findings and limits: At 0.1 to 3.0 mg/kg, CD4+ and CD8+ blood T cells expanded clonally by week 6.

Trimming removed 0 bases from V and 3 bases from J, with 12 bases in between. The CDR3 loop spans 16 amino acids. Germline assignment: CDR1 KGHSH and CDR2 LQKENI. About this clone itself: Its target is unknown.

The V and J genes are TRBV18 and TRBJ2-4; no clear D. This TCR was sampled from an adult with an advanced solid tumor such as melanoma, head and neck, liver or kidney cancer. This material consisted of CD4+ or CD8+ T cells sorted from blood, taken in a trial of the OX40 agonist ivuxolimab. The CDR3 DNA follows: TGTGCCAGCTCACCACCGGTGGAGTGGGGCAAAAACATTCAGTACTTC. This translates into CASSPPVEWGKNIQYF.